The T cell receptor beta chain under discussion was sequenced for a study of T cells in Graves' hyperthyroidism and ophthalmopathy. V dropped 6 bases and J dropped 8; count of bases not matched to a gene: 5. Germline CDR1 reads DFQATT; CDR2 reads SNEGSKA (reference sequence). The CDR3 loop spans 11 amino acids. Template material for amplifying TCR beta CDR3 regions consisted of RNA transcripts. A set of HTBI primers served as the primers for a first-round RT-PCR of the TCR CDR3. A single record per CDR3 protein comes from TCRdb applying MiXCR to the multiplex PCR reads. This sample yields some 460,000 distinct CDR3 sequences, of which roughly 14% are seen a single time; almost 8% belongs to the top ten. At least ten counts were recorded for this clonotype.

The V call is TRBV20-1, the J call TRBJ1-2; 8 bases agree with TRBD1. The receptor was isolated from a young woman with Graves' hyperthyroidism. The sequenced sample consisted of blood. The CDR3 DNA reads TGCAGTGCCAGACAGGGGTACGGCTACACCTTC. Protein: CSARQGYGYTF.